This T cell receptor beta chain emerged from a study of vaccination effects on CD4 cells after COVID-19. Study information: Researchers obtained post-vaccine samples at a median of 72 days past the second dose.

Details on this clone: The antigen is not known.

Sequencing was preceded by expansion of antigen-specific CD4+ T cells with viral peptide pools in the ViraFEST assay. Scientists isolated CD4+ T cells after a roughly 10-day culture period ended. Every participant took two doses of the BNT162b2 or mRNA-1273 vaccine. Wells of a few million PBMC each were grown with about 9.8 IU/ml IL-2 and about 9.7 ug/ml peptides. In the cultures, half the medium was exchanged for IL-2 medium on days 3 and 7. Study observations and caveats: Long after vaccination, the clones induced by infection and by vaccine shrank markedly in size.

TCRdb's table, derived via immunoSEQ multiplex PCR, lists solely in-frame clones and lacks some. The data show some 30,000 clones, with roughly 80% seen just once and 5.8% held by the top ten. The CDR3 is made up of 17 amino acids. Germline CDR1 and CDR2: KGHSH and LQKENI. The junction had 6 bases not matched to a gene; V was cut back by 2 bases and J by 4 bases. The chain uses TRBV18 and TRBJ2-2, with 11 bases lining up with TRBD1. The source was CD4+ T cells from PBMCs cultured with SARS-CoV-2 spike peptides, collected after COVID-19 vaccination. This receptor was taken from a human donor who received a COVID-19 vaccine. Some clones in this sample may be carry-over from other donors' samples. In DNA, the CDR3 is TGTGCCAGCTCACCAAACGCCGGGACAGGGGGCACCGGGGAGCTGTTTTTT. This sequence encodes CASSPNAGTGGTGELFF.